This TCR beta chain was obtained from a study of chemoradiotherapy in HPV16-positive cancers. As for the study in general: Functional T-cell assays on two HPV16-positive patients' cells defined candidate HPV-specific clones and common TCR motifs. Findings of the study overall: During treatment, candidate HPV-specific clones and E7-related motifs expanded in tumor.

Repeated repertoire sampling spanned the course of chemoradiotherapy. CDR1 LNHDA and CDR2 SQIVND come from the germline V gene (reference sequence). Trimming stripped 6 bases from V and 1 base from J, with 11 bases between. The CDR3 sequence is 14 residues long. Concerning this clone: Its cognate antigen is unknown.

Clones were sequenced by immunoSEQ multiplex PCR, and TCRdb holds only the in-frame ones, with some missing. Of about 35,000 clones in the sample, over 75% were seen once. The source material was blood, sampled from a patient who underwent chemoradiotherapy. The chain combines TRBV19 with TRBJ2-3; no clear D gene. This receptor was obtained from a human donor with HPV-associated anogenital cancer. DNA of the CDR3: TGTGCCAGTAGATTAGAAGTAGGCACAGATACGCAGTATTTT. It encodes CASRLEVGTDTQYF. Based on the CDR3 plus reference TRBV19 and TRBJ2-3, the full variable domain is DGGITQSPKYLFRKEGQNVTLSCEQNLNHDAMYWYRQDPGQGLRLIYYSQIVNDFQKGDIAEGYSVSREKKESFPLTVTSAQKNPTAFYLCASRLEVGTDTQYFGPGTRLTVL.